The clone carrying this T cell receptor beta chain has a single count. The data were produced by immunoSEQ multiplex PCR, yet TCRdb's version contains in-frame clones alone and is incomplete. The table includes roughly 200,000 clones, 65% to 90% detected once. This sample stems from a study of blood T cell repertoires in COVID-19. V lost 4 bases to trimming and J lost 6 bases, with 15 bases between them. Germline CDR1 reads MNHEY; CDR2 reads SMNVEV (reference sequence). The CDR3 length is 15 residues. The chain carries TRBV27 and TRBJ1-4, with D maybe TRBD1 (6 bases). The TCR comes from a young woman who had been exposed to COVID-19. Sequenced sample: PBMCs or T cells enriched from blood (not recorded which). CDR3 residues: CASSSAGGGDEKLFF. CDR3 DNA: TGTGCCAGCAGTTCCGCCGGTGGGGGCGATGAAAAACTGTTTTTT.